This T cell receptor beta chain appears in the sequencing data of a study of Ad26.COV2.S vaccination and SARS-CoV-2 variants. As to treatment: roughly 18 received Ad26.COV2.S at low or high dose, single or two shots; about 5 received placebo; per-sample allocation not given. Material that was analyzed had been drawn on day 63 after the first vaccine or placebo injection. This adult donor, from Boston, was 18-55 years old. The shot given was an Ad26 vector that makes Wuhan-strain SARS-CoV-2 spike. Details on this clone: Its target is unknown.

Germline V gene data show CDR1 as MNHEY and CDR2 as SVGAGI. The CDR3 consists of 15 residues. V shed 0 bases, J shed 5 bases, and the junction held 6 bases outside the gene matches. Points from the study as a whole: Placebo recipients trailed vaccine recipients in spike-specific TCR breadth. Following vaccination, spike-specific CD8+ and CD4+ T cell responses reportedly exhibited substantial breadth.

Libraries were prepared by immunoSEQ multiplex PCR; TCRdb keeps only in-frame clonotypes and omits some of them. The sample has about 350,000 clones; roughly 84% are singletons. The specimen was peripheral blood, collected in a trial of Ad26.COV2.S vaccine versus placebo. This sequence originates from a person aged 18-60 years who received the Ad26.COV2.S COVID-19 vaccine or a placebo. The chain links TRBV6-5 to TRBJ2-7; 8 bases align to TRBD1. This CDR3 reads CASSYSADRVNEQYF. In DNA, the CDR3 is TGTGCCAGCAGTTACTCGGCGGACAGGGTCAACGAGCAGTACTTC.